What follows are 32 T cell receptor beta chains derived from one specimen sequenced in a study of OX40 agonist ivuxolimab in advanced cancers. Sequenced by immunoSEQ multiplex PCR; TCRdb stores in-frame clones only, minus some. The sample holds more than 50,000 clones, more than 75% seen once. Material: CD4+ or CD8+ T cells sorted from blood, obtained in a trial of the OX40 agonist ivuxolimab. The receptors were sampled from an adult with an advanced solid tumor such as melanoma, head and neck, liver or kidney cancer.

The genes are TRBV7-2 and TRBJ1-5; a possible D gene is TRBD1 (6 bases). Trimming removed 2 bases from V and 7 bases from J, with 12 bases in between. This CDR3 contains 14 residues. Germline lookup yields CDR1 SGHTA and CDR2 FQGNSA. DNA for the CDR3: TGTGCCAGCAGCTTAACGATGGGACAACAGCCCCAGCATTTT. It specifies CASSLTMGQQPQHF.

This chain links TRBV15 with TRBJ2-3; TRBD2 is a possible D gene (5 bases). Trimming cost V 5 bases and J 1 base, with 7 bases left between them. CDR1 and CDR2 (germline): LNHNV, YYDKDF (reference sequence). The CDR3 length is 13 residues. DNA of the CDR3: TGTGCCACCAGCCGTAGCGGCACAGATACGCAGTATTTT. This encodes CATSRSGTDTQYF.

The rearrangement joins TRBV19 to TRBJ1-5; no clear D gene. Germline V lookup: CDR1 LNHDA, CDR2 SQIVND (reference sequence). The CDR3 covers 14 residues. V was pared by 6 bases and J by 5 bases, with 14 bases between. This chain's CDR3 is CASRNSVADQPQHF. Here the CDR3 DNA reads TGTGCCAGTAGAAACTCTGTAGCGGATCAGCCCCAGCATTTT.

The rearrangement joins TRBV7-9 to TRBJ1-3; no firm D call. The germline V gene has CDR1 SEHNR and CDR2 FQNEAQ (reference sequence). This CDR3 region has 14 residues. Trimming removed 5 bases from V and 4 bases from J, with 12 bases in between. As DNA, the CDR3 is TGTGCCAGCAGCCCTCGGAATAGCGGAAACACCATATATTTT. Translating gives CASSPRNSGNTIYF.

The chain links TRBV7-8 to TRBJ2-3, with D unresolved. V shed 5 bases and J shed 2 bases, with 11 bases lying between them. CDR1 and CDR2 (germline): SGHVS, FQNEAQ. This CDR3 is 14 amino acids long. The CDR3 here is CASSSRTVTDTQYF. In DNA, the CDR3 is TGTGCCAGCAGCAGTCGGACCGTCACAGATACGCAGTATTTT. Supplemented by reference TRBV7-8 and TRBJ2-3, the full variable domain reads GAGVSQSPRYKVAKRGQDVALRCDPISGHVSLFWYQQALGQGPEFLTYFQNEAQLDKSGLPSDRFFAERPEGSVSTLKIQRTQQEDSAVYLCASSSRTVTDTQYFGPGTRLTVL.

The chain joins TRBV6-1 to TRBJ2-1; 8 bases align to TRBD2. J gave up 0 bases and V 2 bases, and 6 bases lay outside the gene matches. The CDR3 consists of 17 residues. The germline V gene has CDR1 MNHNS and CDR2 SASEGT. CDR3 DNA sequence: TGTGCCAGCAGTGAACTAGCGGGTCCTAGCTCCTACAATGAGCAGTTCTTC. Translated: CASSELAGPSSYNEQFF.

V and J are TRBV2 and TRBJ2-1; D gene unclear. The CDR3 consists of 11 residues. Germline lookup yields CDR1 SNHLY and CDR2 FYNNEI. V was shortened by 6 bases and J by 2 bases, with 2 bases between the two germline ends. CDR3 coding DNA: TGTGCCAGCAGGGCCTACAATGAGCAGTTCTTC. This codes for CASRAYNEQFF.

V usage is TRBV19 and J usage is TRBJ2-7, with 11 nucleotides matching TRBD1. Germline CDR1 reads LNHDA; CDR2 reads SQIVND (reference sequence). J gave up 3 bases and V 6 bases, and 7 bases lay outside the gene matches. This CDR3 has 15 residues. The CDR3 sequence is CASRSGQGAFYEQYF. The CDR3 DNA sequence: TGTGCCAGTAGATCCGGACAGGGGGCCTTCTACGAGCAGTACTTC.

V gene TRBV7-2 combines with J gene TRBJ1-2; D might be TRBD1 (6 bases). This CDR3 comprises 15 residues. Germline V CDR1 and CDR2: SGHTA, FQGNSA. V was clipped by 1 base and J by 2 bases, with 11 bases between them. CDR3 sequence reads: CASSLVGDINYGYTF. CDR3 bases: TGTGCCAGCAGCTTAGTTGGGGACATCAACTATGGCTACACCTTC.

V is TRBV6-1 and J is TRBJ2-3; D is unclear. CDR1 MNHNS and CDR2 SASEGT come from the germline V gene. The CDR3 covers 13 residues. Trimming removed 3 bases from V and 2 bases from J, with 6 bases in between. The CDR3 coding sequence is TGTGCCAGCAGTGAGGCGGACACAGATACGCAGTATTTT. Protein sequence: CASSEADTDTQYF.

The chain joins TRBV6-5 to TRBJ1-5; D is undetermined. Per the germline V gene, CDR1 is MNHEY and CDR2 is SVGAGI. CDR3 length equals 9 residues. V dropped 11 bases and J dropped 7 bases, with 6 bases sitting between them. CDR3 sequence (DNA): TGTGCCCGAAACCAGCCCCAGCATTTT. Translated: CARNQPQHF.

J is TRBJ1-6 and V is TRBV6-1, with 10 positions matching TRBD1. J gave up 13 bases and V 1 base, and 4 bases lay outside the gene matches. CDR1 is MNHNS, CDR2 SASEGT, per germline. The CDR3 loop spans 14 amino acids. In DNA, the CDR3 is TGTGCCAGCAGTGAAGATGCGACAGGGGGCCCCCTCCACTTT. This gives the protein CASSEDATGGPLHF.

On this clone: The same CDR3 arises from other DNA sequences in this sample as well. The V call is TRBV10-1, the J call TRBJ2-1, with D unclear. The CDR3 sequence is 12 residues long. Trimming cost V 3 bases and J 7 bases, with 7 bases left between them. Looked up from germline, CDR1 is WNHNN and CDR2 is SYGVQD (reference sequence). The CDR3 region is CASSDGRNEQFF. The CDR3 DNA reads TGCGCCAGCAGTGATGGGCGGAATGAGCAGTTCTTC.

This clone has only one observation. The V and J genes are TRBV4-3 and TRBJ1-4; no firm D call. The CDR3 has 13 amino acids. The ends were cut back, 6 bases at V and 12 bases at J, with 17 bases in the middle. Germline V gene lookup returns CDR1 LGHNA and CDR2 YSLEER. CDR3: CASSPGIVKELFF. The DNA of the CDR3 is TGCGCCAGCAGTCCCGGGATCGTAAAGGAACTGTTTTTT.

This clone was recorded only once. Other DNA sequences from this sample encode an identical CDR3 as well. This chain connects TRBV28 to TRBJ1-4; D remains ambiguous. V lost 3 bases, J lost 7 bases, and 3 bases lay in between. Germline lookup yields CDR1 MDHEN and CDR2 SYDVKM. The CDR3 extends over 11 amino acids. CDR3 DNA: TGTGCCAGCAGTTTGGGTGAAAAACTGTTTTTT. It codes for CASSLGEKLFF.

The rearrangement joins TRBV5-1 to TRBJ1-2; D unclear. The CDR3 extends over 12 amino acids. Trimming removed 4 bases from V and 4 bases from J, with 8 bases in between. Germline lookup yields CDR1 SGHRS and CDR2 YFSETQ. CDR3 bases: TGCGCCAGCAGCGGCAGCCCCTATGGCTACACCTTC. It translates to CASSGSPYGYTF.

The CDR3 loop is CASTLREGNYEQYF. For the CDR3, the DNA is TGTGCCAGCACCCTAAGGGAAGGAAACTACGAGCAGTACTTC. The genes are TRBV2 and TRBJ2-7; no reliable D call. This CDR3 has 14 amino acids. The germline V and J ends were trimmed by 7 bases and 3 bases, with 16 bases remaining between them. Germline V lookup: CDR1 SNHLY, CDR2 FYNNEI.

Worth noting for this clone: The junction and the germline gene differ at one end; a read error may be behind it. CDR3 bases: TGTGCCCGCAGGGGAATAGGGAACGGGAGAGCAGAGACCCAGTACTTC. Protein sequence: CARRGIGNGRAETQYF. The genes are TRBV6-4 and TRBJ2-5; D is tentatively TRBD1 or TRBD2 (6 bases each). This CDR3 has 16 amino acids. Germline CDR1 and CDR2: MRHNA and SNTAGT.

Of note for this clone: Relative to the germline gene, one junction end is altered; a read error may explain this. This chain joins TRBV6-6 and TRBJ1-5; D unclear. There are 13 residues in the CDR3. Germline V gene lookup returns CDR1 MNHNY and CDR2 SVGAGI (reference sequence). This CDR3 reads CASSFSHDQPQHF. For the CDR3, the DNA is TGTGCCAGCAGTTTTAGTCACGATCAACCCCAGCATTTT.

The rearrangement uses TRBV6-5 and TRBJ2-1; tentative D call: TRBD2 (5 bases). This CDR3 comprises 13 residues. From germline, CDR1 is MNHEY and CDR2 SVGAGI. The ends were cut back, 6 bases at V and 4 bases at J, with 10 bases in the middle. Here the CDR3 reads CASRIGNYNEQFF. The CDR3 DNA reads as TGTGCCAGCAGGATCGGGAATTACAATGAGCAGTTCTTC.

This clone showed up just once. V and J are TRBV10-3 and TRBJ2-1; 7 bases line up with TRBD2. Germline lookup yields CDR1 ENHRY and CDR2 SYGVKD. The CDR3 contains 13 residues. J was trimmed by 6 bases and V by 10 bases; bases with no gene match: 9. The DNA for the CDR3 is TGTGCCACCGCGAAGGCGGGAGCCAATGAGCAGTTCTTC. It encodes CATAKAGANEQFF.

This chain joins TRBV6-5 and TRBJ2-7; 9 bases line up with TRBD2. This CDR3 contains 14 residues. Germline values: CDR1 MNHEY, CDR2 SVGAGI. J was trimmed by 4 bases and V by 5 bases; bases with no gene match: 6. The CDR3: CASSPRLAEYEQYF. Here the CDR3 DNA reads TGTGCCAGCAGTCCCCGACTAGCGGAGTACGAGCAGTACTTC.

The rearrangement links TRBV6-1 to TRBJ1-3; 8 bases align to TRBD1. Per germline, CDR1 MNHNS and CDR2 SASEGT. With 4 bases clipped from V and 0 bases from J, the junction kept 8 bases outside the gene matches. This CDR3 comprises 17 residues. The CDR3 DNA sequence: TGTGCCAGCAGTGGTGGGACAGGAAGATTCTCTGGAAACACCATATATTTT. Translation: CASSGGTGRFSGNTIYF.

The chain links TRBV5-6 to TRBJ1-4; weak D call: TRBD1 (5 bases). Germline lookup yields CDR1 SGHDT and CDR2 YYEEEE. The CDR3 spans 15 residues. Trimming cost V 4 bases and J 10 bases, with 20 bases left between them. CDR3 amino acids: CASSPIGATKGKLFF. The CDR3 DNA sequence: TGTGCCAGCAGCCCTATTGGGGCGACTAAGGGAAAACTGTTTTTT.

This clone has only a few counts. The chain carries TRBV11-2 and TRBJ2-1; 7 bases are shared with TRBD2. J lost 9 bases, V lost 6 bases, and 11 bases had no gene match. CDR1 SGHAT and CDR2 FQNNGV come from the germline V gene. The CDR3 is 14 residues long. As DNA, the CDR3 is TGTGCCAGCAGTCGGGACTACCAAGCCAGTGAGCAGTTCTTC. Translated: CASSRDYQASEQFF.

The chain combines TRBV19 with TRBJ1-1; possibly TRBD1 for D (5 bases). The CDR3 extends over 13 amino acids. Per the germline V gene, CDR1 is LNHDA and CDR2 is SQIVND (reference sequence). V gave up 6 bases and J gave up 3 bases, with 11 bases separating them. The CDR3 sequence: CASRWGWDTEAFF. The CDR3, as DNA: TGTGCCAGTAGGTGGGGCTGGGACACTGAAGCTTTCTTT.

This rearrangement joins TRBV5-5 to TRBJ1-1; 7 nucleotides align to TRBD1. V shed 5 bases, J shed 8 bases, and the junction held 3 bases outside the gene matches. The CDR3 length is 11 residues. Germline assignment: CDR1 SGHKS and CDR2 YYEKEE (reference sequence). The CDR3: CASSPGGEAFF. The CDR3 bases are TGTGCCAGCAGTCCAGGGGGAGAAGCTTTCTTT.

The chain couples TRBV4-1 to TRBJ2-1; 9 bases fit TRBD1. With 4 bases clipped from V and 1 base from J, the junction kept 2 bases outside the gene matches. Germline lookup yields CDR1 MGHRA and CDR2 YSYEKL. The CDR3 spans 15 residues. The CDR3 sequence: CASSRQGGSYNEQFF. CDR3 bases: TGCGCCAGCAGCCGACAGGGGGGTTCCTACAATGAGCAGTTCTTC.

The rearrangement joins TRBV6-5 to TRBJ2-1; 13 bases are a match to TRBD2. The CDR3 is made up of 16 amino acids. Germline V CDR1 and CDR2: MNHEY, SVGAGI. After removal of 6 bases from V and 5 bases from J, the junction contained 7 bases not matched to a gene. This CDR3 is CASRYTGTSGNNEQFF. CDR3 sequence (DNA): TGTGCCAGCAGATACACCGGGACTAGCGGGAACAATGAGCAGTTCTTC.

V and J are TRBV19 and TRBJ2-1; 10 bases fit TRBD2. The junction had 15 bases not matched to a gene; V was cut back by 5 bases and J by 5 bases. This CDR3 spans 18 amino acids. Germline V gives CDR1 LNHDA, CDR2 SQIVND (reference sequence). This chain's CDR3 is CASSRPYSGRTIHNEQFF. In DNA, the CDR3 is TGTGCCAGTAGTCGCCCATATAGCGGGAGGACGATCCACAATGAGCAGTTCTTC.

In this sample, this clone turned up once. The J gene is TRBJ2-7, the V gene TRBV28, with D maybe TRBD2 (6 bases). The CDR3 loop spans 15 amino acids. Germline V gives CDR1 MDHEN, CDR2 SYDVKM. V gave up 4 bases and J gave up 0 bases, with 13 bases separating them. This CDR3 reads CASSSSGLSSYEQYF. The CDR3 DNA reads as TGTGCCAGCAGTTCGAGCGGGTTAAGCTCCTACGAGCAGTACTTC.

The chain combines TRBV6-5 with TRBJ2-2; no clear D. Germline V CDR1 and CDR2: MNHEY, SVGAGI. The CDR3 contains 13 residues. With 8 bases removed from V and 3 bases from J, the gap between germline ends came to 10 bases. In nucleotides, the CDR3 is TGTGCCAGCGGGCCTTGGGACACCGGGGAGCTGTTTTTT. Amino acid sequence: CASGPWDTGELFF.